This T cell receptor beta chain emerged from a study of T cell changes during pregnancy in multiple sclerosis. Sequencing used immunoSEQ multiplex PCR; TCRdb keeps in-frame clones, though not all of them. The sample records tens of thousands of clones, around 91% being singletons. Per germline, CDR1 MNHEY and CDR2 SVGAGI. This CDR3 is 12 amino acids long. Trimming removed 4 bases at V and 9 bases at J, with 7 bases between. The V and J genes are TRBV6-5 and TRBJ1-6, with no clear D. This TCR was sampled from a female donor in good health, enrolled as a control in a pregnancy study. This material consisted of peripheral blood, taken in the third trimester of pregnancy. The CDR3 loop reads CASSLASSPLHF. CDR3 DNA: TGTGCCAGCAGTTTGGCTTCTTCACCCCTCCACTTT.